The rows below give T cell receptor beta chains drawn from one sample of a study of blood T cell repertoires in COVID-19. TCRdb's table, derived via immunoSEQ multiplex PCR, lists solely in-frame clones and lacks some. In the table there are roughly 330,000 clones, more than 75% of which are singletons. The sample consisted of PBMCs or T cells enriched from blood (not recorded which). The receptors were sampled from a woman aged 25 to 39 who had recovered from COVID-19. The CDR3 runs from the conserved cysteine through the conserved F or W. A D gene is named only where the DNA matches it firmly. Expanded clones get a size class; other rows say once, few or many, or leave the size out.

j_call v_call d_call clone_size cdr3_nt cdr3_aa
TRBJ1-1 TRBV7-2 - once TGTGCCAGCAGCCCCCACCAGGGCTTTGACACTGAAGCTTTCTTT CASSPHQGFDTEAFF
TRBJ2-7 TRBV4-1 - - TGCGCCAGCAGCCAAGACGAAGCAAGCAGGGCCCACGAGCAGTACTTC CASSQDEASRAHEQYF
TRBJ1-5 TRBV5-1 - once TGCGCCAGCAGGAGAGGTCCAGGGTGGAATCAGCCCCAGCATTTT CASRRGPGWNQPQHF
TRBJ1-2 TRBV28 TRBD1 - TGTGCCAGCAGCATTATCCGGACAGGGGGCTATGGCTACACCTTC CASSIIRTGGYGYTF
TRBJ1-4 TRBV7-6 TRBD1 - TGTGCCAGCAGCTCAGGACCGATTACAGGGGGCTTACTGTTTTTT CASSSGPITGGLLFF
TRBJ2-7 TRBV5-4 - - TGTGCCAGCAGCTTGGGGGGACTCGACAGGGTGCACGAGCAGTACTTC CASSLGGLDRVHEQYF
TRBJ2-1 TRBV5-4 TRBD2 - TGTGCCAGCAGCTTGACTAGCGGGGGGATCTACAATGAGCAGTTCTTC CASSLTSGGIYNEQFF
TRBJ2-7 TRBV12-3/TRBV12-4 TRBD1 - TGTGCCAGCAGTTCGGACAGGCGCGAGCAGTACTTC CASSSDRREQYF
TRBJ1-2 TRBV30 - - TGTGCCTCGCGCCGGGGAATTAATGGCTACACCTTC CASRRGINGYTF
TRBJ2-2 TRBV11-3 - - TGTGCCAGCAGTCGGACAATAAGGGGGGAGCTGTTTTTT CASSRTIRGELFF
TRBJ2-2 TRBV28 TRBD1 - TGTGCCAGCAGATTCGGACAGGGGTCCCCGAACACCGGGGAGCTGTTTTTT CASRFGQGSPNTGELFF
TRBJ2-5 TRBV3-1/TRBV3-2 TRBD2 - TGTGCCAGCAGCCAAGGGGGGGGGACTAGCGGAGAGACCCAGTACTTC CASSQGGGTSGETQYF
TRBJ2-5 TRBV10-3 TRBD2 - TGTGCCATCAGTGAGTCGACTGCGGGGGGAAGTCAAGAGACCCAGTACTTC CAISESTAGGSQETQYF
TRBJ2-5 TRBV5-4 TRBD1 - TGTGCCAGCAGCTTTCTGGGACAGGGACTGTACTTC CASSFLGQGLYF
TRBJ1-5 TRBV11-2 - - TGTGCCAGCAGCTTAACCAGGACAAGCAATCAGCCCCAGCATTTT CASSLTRTSNQPQHF
TRBJ2-5 TRBV7-6 - - TGTGCCAGCAGCTTGGGTCGGGGGATGACGTACCAAGAGACCCAGTACTTC CASSLGRGMTYQETQYF
TRBJ2-2 TRBV6-5 TRBD2 - TGTGCCAGCAGGCTAACGGGGGGGACCGGGGAGCTGTTTTTT CASRLTGGTGELFF
TRBJ2-2 TRBV28 TRBD1 - TGTGCCAGCAGGCCTCAGACAGGGGGCAGGACCGGGGAGCTGTTTTTT CASRPQTGGRTGELFF
TRBJ1-5 TRBV5-1 TRBD1 - TGCGCCAGCAGTCTTTCGGGACAGGTGGAGCAGCCCCAGCATTTT CASSLSGQVEQPQHF
TRBJ2-1 TRBV25-1 TRBD2 - TGTGCCAGCAGCCTAGCTACTAGCGGGGGTGTACATGGTGAGCAGTTCTTC CASSLATSGGVHGEQFF
TRBJ1-5 TRBV7-9 - - TGTGCCAGCAGCTTAGCCTTGGGGGGGATGATACAGGGCAATCAGCCCCAGCATTTT CASSLALGGMIQGNQPQHF
TRBJ2-1 TRBV7-9 TRBD1 - TGTGCCAGCAGCTTGTCCGGGACAGGGTTCAATGAGCAGTTCTTC CASSLSGTGFNEQFF
TRBJ2-7 TRBV5-1 TRBD2 - TGCGCCAGCAGCTTTGGGACTAGCGGGGGTTACGAGCAGTACTTC CASSFGTSGGYEQYF
TRBJ1-1 TRBV7-9 - - TGTGCCAGCAGACCAGAAAACCAGGGGCCTGAAGCTTTCTTT CASRPENQGPEAFF
TRBJ1-1 TRBV3-1/TRBV3-2 - - TGTGCCAGCAGCCAAGATTTCGTGGGCCCCACTGAAGCTTTCTTT CASSQDFVGPTEAFF
TRBJ2-3 TRBV10-2 - - TGCGCCAGCAGTGTGGCGGGGATCACAGATACGCAGTATTTT CASSVAGITDTQYF
TRBJ1-1 TRBV21-1 - - TGTGCCAGCAGCAAAAGTGGGACAGGGGGCGTCACTGAAGCTTTCTTT CASSKSGTGGVTEAFF
TRBJ2-3 TRBV7-9 - - TGTGCCAGCAGCTTAGCGGGGGGGCCTGAGGATACGCAGTATTTT CASSLAGGPEDTQYF
TRBJ1-5 TRBV30 - - TGTGCCTGGGGACCTAAAAGTTCGGATCAGCCCCAGCATTTT CAWGPKSSDQPQHF
TRBJ1-2 TRBV28 TRBD1 - TGTGCCAGCAGTTTCAGGGGGCAGGCCGCCTATGGCTACACCTTC CASSFRGQAAYGYTF
TRBJ1-6 TRBV18 TRBD1 - TGTGCCAGCTCACCTAGCCCTCCTCGGACAGGGCATTCACCCCTCCACTTT CASSPSPPRTGHSPLHF
TRBJ1-2 TRBV2 TRBD1 - TGTGCCAGCAGTGGAGAAGGGGGGACAGGGAAGGGCTACACCTTC CASSGEGGTGKGYTF
TRBJ1-3 TRBV25-1 - once TGTGCCAGCAGTGAATGGGGGGGAACTGGAAACACCATATATTTT CASSEWGGTGNTIYF
TRBJ1-6 TRBV28 TRBD1 once TGTGCCAGCAGTCCAGGGGGCCCCTATAGCTCCTATAATTCACCCCTCCACTTT CASSPGGPYSSYNSPLHF
TRBJ1-2 TRBV6-5 - few TGTGCCAGCAGTTACCCCGGACAGAGGGGCTACACCTTC CASSYPGQRGYTF
TRBJ1-2 TRBV19 TRBD1 - TGTGCCAGTAGTATTTACAGGGGGGAGAGCTATGGCTACACCTTC CASSIYRGESYGYTF
TRBJ2-2 TRBV30 - - TGTGCCTGGAGGGGGGACTTATACACCGGGGAGCTGTTTTTT CAWRGDLYTGELFF
TRBJ2-1 TRBV4-1 - - TGCGCCAGCAGCCAAGTACCATGGGAGAATGAGCAGTTCTTC CASSQVPWENEQFF
TRBJ1-1 TRBV7-9 TRBD1 - TGTGCCAGCAGCTTAGCACAGGGGACTGAAGCTTTCTTT CASSLAQGTEAFF
TRBJ1-1 TRBV10-3 - - TGTGCCATCAGTGACGGGGGAGGAAACACTGAAGCTTTCTTT CAISDGGGNTEAFF
TRBJ1-6 TRBV6-5 TRBD1 - TGTGCCAGCAGCCAGAGACAGGGGCAGGGTTCACCCCTCCACTTT CASSQRQGQGSPLHF
TRBJ1-5 TRBV7-8 TRBD1 - TGTGCCAGCAGCCGACAGGGAAATCAGCCCCAGCATTTT CASSRQGNQPQHF